Listed below are T cell receptor beta chains from one sample, sequenced in a study of cytomegalovirus exposure and HLA in healthy donors. TCRdb's table, derived via immunoSEQ multiplex PCR, lists solely in-frame clones and lacks some. This table holds 150,000 to 200,000 clones, about 76% found once. Sequencing used PBMCs. Receptors originate from a woman aged 35 to 49 in good health and CMV-seropositive. CDR3s include the opening cysteine and the closing phenylalanine or tryptophan. The D gene is left open where the match is weak. Where a row states a size, it is once, few, many or the class of an expanded clone; other rows omit it.

j_call: TRBJ1-1; d_call: TRBD1; clone_size: few; v_call: TRBV19; cdr3_aa: CASGETGEIYTEAFF
j_call: TRBJ1-4; d_call: TRBD1; clone_size: once; v_call: TRBV11-3; cdr3_aa: CASSRQGNEKLFF
j_call: TRBJ2-1; d_call: TRBD1; clone_size: -; v_call: TRBV27; cdr3_aa: CASSLSGTGRNEQFF
j_call: TRBJ2-7; d_call: TRBD2; clone_size: -; v_call: TRBV9; cdr3_aa: CASGTSGGHEQYF
j_call: TRBJ1-2; d_call: TRBD1; clone_size: few; v_call: TRBV19; cdr3_aa: CATHRGFSSTNYGYTF
j_call: TRBJ2-7; d_call: TRBD1; clone_size: -; v_call: TRBV5-1; cdr3_aa: CASSSRQGSGEQYF
j_call: TRBJ2-5; d_call: -; clone_size: few; v_call: TRBV7-6; cdr3_aa: CASSFSRGETQYF
j_call: TRBJ1-2; d_call: TRBD1; clone_size: -; v_call: TRBV9; cdr3_aa: CASSSTGTNYGYTF
j_call: TRBJ1-1; d_call: -; clone_size: few; v_call: TRBV11-2; cdr3_aa: CASRFTWEGTEAFF
j_call: TRBJ2-2; d_call: TRBD2; clone_size: -; v_call: TRBV2; cdr3_aa: CASSEAGGLAGPNTGELFF
j_call: TRBJ2-5; d_call: -; clone_size: -; v_call: TRBV6-1; cdr3_aa: CASSERSPPGPTQYF
j_call: TRBJ1-2; d_call: -; clone_size: many; v_call: TRBV4-3; cdr3_aa: CASSQSEGANYGYTF
j_call: TRBJ2-7; d_call: TRBD2; clone_size: -; v_call: TRBV6-5; cdr3_aa: CASRRLAGSYEQYF
j_call: TRBJ2-5; d_call: -; clone_size: once; v_call: TRBV2; cdr3_aa: CASSNEAQETQYF
j_call: TRBJ1-1; d_call: TRBD1; clone_size: few; v_call: TRBV19; cdr3_aa: CASSAGTGGTEAFF
j_call: TRBJ2-7; d_call: -; clone_size: -; v_call: TRBV28; cdr3_aa: CASSSWGTGAYEQYF
j_call: TRBJ1-4; d_call: -; clone_size: -; v_call: TRBV25-1; cdr3_aa: CASSERRGRGEKLFF
j_call: TRBJ2-3; d_call: -; clone_size: few; v_call: TRBV5-8; cdr3_aa: CASSPSNTQYF
j_call: TRBJ1-1; d_call: TRBD1; clone_size: -; v_call: TRBV27; cdr3_aa: CATKGQVNTEAFF
j_call: TRBJ1-5; d_call: -; clone_size: -; v_call: TRBV7-2; cdr3_aa: CASSLDRDINQPQHF
j_call: TRBJ2-1; d_call: TRBD1; clone_size: -; v_call: TRBV9; cdr3_aa: CASSGEGVGTGRYNEQFF
j_call: TRBJ1-6; d_call: TRBD1; clone_size: -; v_call: TRBV7-9; cdr3_aa: CASSSGQGQNSPLHF
j_call: TRBJ2-1; d_call: TRBD2; clone_size: -; v_call: TRBV5-1; cdr3_aa: CASSLGLAGAPYNEQFF
j_call: TRBJ1-5; d_call: -; clone_size: -; v_call: TRBV5-1; cdr3_aa: CASSFTGSGQPQHF
j_call: TRBJ2-1; d_call: TRBD1; clone_size: -; v_call: TRBV27; cdr3_aa: CASSLLDRGNEQFF
j_call: TRBJ1-3; d_call: TRBD1; clone_size: -; v_call: TRBV30; cdr3_aa: CAWSGPLGGGAPGNTIYF
j_call: TRBJ1-3; d_call: -; clone_size: once; v_call: TRBV30; cdr3_aa: CAWSKPILGNTIYF
j_call: TRBJ2-3; d_call: -; clone_size: -; v_call: TRBV6-1; cdr3_aa: CASSINTDTQYF
j_call: TRBJ2-2; d_call: TRBD2; clone_size: -; v_call: TRBV13; cdr3_aa: CASSSTLRTSGVNTGELFF
j_call: TRBJ1-5; d_call: -; clone_size: -; v_call: TRBV7-8; cdr3_aa: CASSEDRNQPQHF
j_call: TRBJ2-5; d_call: -; clone_size: -; v_call: TRBV9; cdr3_aa: CASSHRDQETQYF
j_call: TRBJ1-4; d_call: TRBD1; clone_size: -; v_call: TRBV2; cdr3_aa: CASTGQVNEKLFF
j_call: TRBJ2-3; d_call: TRBD2; clone_size: -; v_call: TRBV5-4; cdr3_aa: CASSGTSGVTDTQYF
j_call: TRBJ2-1; d_call: TRBD1; clone_size: -; v_call: TRBV7-2; cdr3_aa: CASSLMQGADNEQFF
j_call: -; d_call: TRBD1; clone_size: -; v_call: TRBV25-1; cdr3_aa: CASSEFRGLQDEQYF